A selection of T cell receptor beta chains follows, all from one sample in a study of blood T cell repertoires in COVID-19. Produced via immunoSEQ multiplex PCR; TCRdb's table is partial and in-frame only. Counted here are 310,000 or so clones, around nine tenths occurring once; the ten biggest clones make up approximately 9.4%. Specimen: PBMCs or T cells enriched from blood (not recorded which). The receptors come from a woman in her thirties or forties who had recovered from COVID-19. CDR3s include the opening cysteine and the closing phenylalanine or tryptophan. A D gene is named only where the DNA matches it firmly. Some rows have no size entry. The others give once, few or many, or a class for an expanded clone.

NA	TRBV3-1/TRBV3-2	TRBD1	TRBJ2-7	CASSQGRGTVSYEQYF	TGTGCCAGCAGCCAAGGAAGGGGGACAGTTAGCTACGAGCAGTACTTC
once	TRBV10-1	NA	TRBJ2-7	CASSEPGVGEQYF	TGCGCCAGCAGTGAGCCCGGAGTTGGCGAGCAGTACTTC
once	TRBV4-3	NA	TRBJ2-1	CASSPNDGGQGEQFF	TGCGCCAGCAGTCCCAATGACGGGGGGCAGGGTGAGCAGTTCTTC
NA	TRBV4-3	NA	TRBJ2-3	CASSQGTVGTDTQYF	TGCGCCAGCAGCCAAGGGACAGTAGGGACAGATACGCAGTATTTT
NA	TRBV7-3	TRBD1	TRBJ1-2	CASSLGQGASYGYTF	TGTGCCAGCAGCTTGGGACAGGGGGCGAGCTATGGCTACACCTTC
NA	TRBV2	NA	TRBJ1-5	CASSEGRPPYQPQHF	TGTGCCAGCAGTGAAGGCAGGCCGCCTTATCAGCCCCAGCATTTT
NA	TRBV11-2	NA	TRBJ1-5	CASSLQGNQPQHF	TGTGCCAGCAGTTTACAGGGTAATCAGCCCCAGCATTTT
NA	TRBV7-2	TRBD1	TRBJ1-1	CASSLTTGGNTEAFF	TGTGCCAGCAGCCTGACGACAGGGGGAAACACTGAAGCTTTCTTT
NA	TRBV6-2/TRBV6-3	NA	TRBJ1-2	CASSHTVYGYTF	TGTGCCAGCAGTCATACAGTATATGGCTACACCTTC
few	TRBV11-2	TRBD1	TRBJ2-1	CASSRTGLSYNEQFF	TGTGCCAGCAGCCGGACAGGGCTCTCCTACAATGAGCAGTTCTTC
NA	TRBV7-2	TRBD1	TRBJ1-2	CASSLGRGDGYTF	TGTGCCAGCAGCTTAGGCAGGGGGGATGGCTACACCTTC
NA	TRBV28	TRBD1	TRBJ1-5	CASSLTGGNQPQHF	TGTGCCAGCAGTCTGACAGGGGGCAATCAGCCCCAGCATTTT
NA	TRBV7-2	NA	TRBJ1-3	CASSPSVYSGNTIYF	TGTGCCAGCAGCCCCTCGGTCTACTCTGGAAACACCATATATTTT
NA	TRBV30	NA	TRBJ1-1	CAWIGGRTEAFF	TGTGCCTGGATCGGGGGTCGGACTGAAGCTTTCTTT
NA	TRBV18	NA	TRBJ1-2	CASSSFRTDYGYTF	TGTGCCAGCTCATCTTTTCGGACAGACTATGGCTACACCTTC
NA	TRBV27	NA	TRBJ2-1	CASSSSTGYRNEQFF	NA
NA	TRBV11-1	NA	TRBJ2-7	CASSSYPNRAAYEQYF	TGTGCCAGCAGCTCGTATCCAAACAGGGCTGCCTACGAGCAGTACTTC
NA	TRBV12-3/TRBV12-4	TRBD1	TRBJ1-5	CASSLRGQPQHF	TGTGCCAGCAGTCTGAGGGGGCAACCCCAGCATTTT
once	TRBV10-3	TRBD1	TRBJ2-1	CAISESGTGEGEQFF	TGTGCCATCAGTGAGTCAGGGACAGGGGAGGGTGAGCAGTTCTTC
NA	TRBV14	NA	TRBJ1-2	CASSRRGTNYGYTF	TGTGCCAGCAGCCGTCGGGGAACTAACTATGGCTACACCTTC
NA	TRBV5-4	TRBD2	TRBJ2-7	CASSSPGLVRYEQYF	TGTGCCAGCAGCTCGCCGGGACTAGTACGGTACGAGCAGTACTTC
NA	TRBV2	NA	TRBJ2-2	CASSEDGQWVTGELFF	TGTGCCAGCAGTGAGGATGGACAGTGGGTCACCGGGGAGCTGTTTTTT
NA	TRBV7-8	TRBD1	TRBJ1-2	CASSWRGRDGYTF	TGTGCCAGCAGCTGGAGGGGGCGGGATGGCTACACCTTC
NA	TRBV13	TRBD2	TRBJ2-2	CASSSLAGGELFF	TGTGCCAGCAGCTCTCTAGCGGGGGGGGAGCTGTTTTTT
NA	TRBV7-3	TRBD2	TRBJ2-1	CASSLGLAGFEQFF	TGTGCCAGCAGCTTAGGACTAGCGGGATTTGAGCAGTTCTTC
NA	TRBV13	TRBD2	TRBJ2-7	CASSLGLAGELSSYEQYF	TGTGCCAGCAGCTTAGGACTAGCGGGGGAACTTAGCTCCTACGAGCAGTACTTC
NA	TRBV6-2/TRBV6-3	TRBD1	TRBJ2-7	CASSPPSGQGVHF	TGTGCCAGCAGTCCCCCGTCGGGACAGGGAGTCCACTTC
NA	TRBV5-1	NA	TRBJ1-5	CASSLSPNQPQHF	TGCGCCAGCAGCTTGAGCCCCAATCAGCCCCAGCATTTT
NA	TRBV5-1	NA	TRBJ2-7	CASSFDGATYEQYF	TGCGCCAGCAGCTTTGACGGAGCCACCTACGAGCAGTACTTC
NA	TRBV6-4	NA	TRBJ1-4	CASSDLRQRNEKLFF	TGTGCCAGCAGTGACTTAAGACAGCGTAATGAAAAACTGTTTTTT
NA	TRBV7-9	NA	TRBJ1-6	CASSFSVTYNSPLHF	TGTGCCAGCAGCTTTTCCGTAACCTATAATTCACCCCTCCACTTT
NA	TRBV3-1/TRBV3-2	TRBD1	TRBJ2-1	CASSQEGQGARNEQFF	TGTGCCAGCAGCCAAGAAGGGCAGGGGGCGAGGAATGAGCAGTTCTTC
NA	TRBV7-2	NA	TRBJ2-2	CASSLATGNTGELFF	TGTGCCAGCAGCTTAGCGACAGGGAACACCGGGGAGCTGTTTTTT
once	TRBV5-1	NA	TRBJ2-2	CASSLLSGTGELFF	TGCGCCAGCAGCTTGCTTTCGGGAACCGGGGAGCTGTTTTTT
NA	TRBV29-1	NA	TRBJ2-6	CSVLGGPSGANVLTF	TGCAGCGTCCTGGGAGGCCCCTCTGGGGCCAACGTCCTGACTTTC
few	TRBV9	NA	TRBJ1-2	CASSPSGGAKGYTF	TGTGCCAGCAGCCCGTCTGGGGGGGCAAAAGGCTACACCTTC
NA	TRBV30	NA	TRBJ2-7	CAWSWDTSYEQYF	TGTGCCTGGAGTTGGGACACTTCCTACGAGCAGTACTTC
NA	TRBV7-8	TRBD2	TRBJ2-7	CASSFSGRVHEQYF	TGTGCCAGCAGCTTTAGCGGGAGGGTACACGAGCAGTACTTC
NA	TRBV24-1	TRBD2	TRBJ2-2	CATSDSGRGIGELFF	TGTGCCACCAGTGATAGCGGGAGAGGCATCGGGGAGCTGTTTTTT
NA	TRBV10-3	TRBD2	TRBJ2-1	CAARGGPYNEQFF	TGTGCCGCCCGGGGGGGCCCCTACAATGAGCAGTTCTTC
NA	TRBV2	NA	TRBJ2-6	CASNREGANVLTF	TGTGCCAGCAACCGGGAGGGGGCCAACGTCCTGACTTTC
NA	TRBV5-1	TRBD2	TRBJ2-5	CASSLGLAGGQETQYF	TGCGCCAGCAGCTTGGGACTAGCGGGGGGGCAAGAGACCCAGTACTTC
once	TRBV7-2	TRBD2	TRBJ2-1	CASSPPSGGNNEQFF	TGTGCCAGCAGCCCTCCTAGCGGGGGGAACAATGAGCAGTTCTTC
NA	TRBV9	TRBD2	TRBJ2-1	CASSVLADYNEQFF	TGTGCCAGCAGCGTACTAGCGGACTACAATGAGCAGTTCTTC
NA	TRBV19	NA	TRBJ2-7	CASSISPGTTKGEQYF	TGTGCCAGTAGTATAAGTCCCGGGACAACGAAGGGCGAGCAGTACTTC
few	TRBV27	NA	TRBJ1-5	CASRSTGVQPQHF	TGTGCCAGCAGGTCGACGGGGGTACAGCCCCAGCATTTT
NA	TRBV6-5	TRBD2	TRBJ2-1	CASSYGGVLAPNEQFF	TGTGCCAGCAGTTACGGGGGGGTACTAGCCCCTAATGAGCAGTTCTTC
NA	TRBV19	NA	TRBJ2-3	CASSYPGESSDTQYF	TGTGCCAGTAGTTATCCGGGAGAGAGCTCAGATACGCAGTATTTT
NA	TRBV5-1	NA	TRBJ2-2	CASSFWGVGELFF	TGCGCCAGCAGCTTCTGGGGAGTCGGGGAGCTGTTTTTT
NA	TRBV3-1/TRBV3-2	NA	TRBJ2-1	CASSQDLQGPRNEQFF	TGTGCCAGCAGCCAAGATTTGCAGGGCCCTCGCAATGAGCAGTTCTTC
NA	TRBV27	NA	TRBJ1-2	CASRLLQGPAF	TGTGCCAGCAGGCTCCTACAGGGTCCGGCCTTC